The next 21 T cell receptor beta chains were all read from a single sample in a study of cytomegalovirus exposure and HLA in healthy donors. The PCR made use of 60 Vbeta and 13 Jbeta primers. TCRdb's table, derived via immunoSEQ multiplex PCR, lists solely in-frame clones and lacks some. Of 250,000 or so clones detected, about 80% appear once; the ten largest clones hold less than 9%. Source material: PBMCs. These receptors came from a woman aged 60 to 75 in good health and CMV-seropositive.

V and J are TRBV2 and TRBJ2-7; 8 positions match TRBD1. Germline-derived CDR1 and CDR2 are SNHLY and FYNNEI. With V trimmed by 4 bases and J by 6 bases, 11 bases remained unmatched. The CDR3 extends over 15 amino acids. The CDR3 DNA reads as TGTGCCAGCAGTGGCGACAGGGGTAGAGCAAGCGAGCAGTACTTC. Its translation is CASSGDRGRASEQYF.

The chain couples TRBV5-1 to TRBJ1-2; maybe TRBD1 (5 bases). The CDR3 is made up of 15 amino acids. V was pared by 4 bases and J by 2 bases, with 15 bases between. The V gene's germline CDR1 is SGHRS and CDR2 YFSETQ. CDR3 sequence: CASSLSGGTNYGYTF. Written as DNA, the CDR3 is TGCGCCAGCAGCCTATCGGGGGGAACCAACTATGGCTACACCTTC.

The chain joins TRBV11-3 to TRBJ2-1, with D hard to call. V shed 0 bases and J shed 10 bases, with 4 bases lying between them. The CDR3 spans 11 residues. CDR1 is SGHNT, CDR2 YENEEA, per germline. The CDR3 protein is CASSLEGEQFF. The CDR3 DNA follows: TGTGCCAGCAGCTTAGAGGGCGAGCAGTTCTTC.

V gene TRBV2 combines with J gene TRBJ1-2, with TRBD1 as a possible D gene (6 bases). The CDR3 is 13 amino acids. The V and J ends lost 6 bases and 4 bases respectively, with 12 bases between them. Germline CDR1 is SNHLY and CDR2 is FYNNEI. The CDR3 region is CASRGGVFYGYTF. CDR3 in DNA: TGTGCCAGCAGAGGGGGGGTCTTCTATGGCTACACCTTC. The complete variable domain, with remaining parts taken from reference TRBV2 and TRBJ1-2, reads EPEVTQTPSHQVTQMGQEVILRCVPISNHLYFYWYRQILGQKVEFLVSFYNNEISEKSEIFDDQFSVERPDGSNFTLKIRSTKLEDSAMYFCASRGGVFYGYTFGSGTRLTVV.

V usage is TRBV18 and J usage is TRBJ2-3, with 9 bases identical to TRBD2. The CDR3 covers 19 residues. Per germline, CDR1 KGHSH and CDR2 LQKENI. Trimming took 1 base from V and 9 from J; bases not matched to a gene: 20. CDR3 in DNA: TGTGCCAGCTCACCACAACCCCCCCAAATTCTAGCGGGACGGCAGACGCAGTATTTT. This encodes CASSPQPPQILAGRQTQYF.

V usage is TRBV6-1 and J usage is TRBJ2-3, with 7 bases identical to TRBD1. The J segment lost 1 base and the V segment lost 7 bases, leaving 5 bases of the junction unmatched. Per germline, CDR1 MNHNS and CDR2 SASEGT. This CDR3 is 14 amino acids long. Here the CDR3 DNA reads TGTGCCAGCATCAAAGACAGGGGCACAGATACGCAGTATTTT. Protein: CASIKDRGTDTQYF.

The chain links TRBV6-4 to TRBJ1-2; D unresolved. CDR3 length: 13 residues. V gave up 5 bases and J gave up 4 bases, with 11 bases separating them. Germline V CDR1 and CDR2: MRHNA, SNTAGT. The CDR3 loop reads CASSPGSGYGYTF. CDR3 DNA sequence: TGTGCCAGCAGTCCCGGGAGTGGCTATGGCTACACCTTC.

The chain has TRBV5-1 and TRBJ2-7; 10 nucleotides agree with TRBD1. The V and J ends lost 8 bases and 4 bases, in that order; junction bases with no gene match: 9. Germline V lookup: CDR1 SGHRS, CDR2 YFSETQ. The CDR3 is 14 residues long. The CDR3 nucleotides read TGCGCCAGTGCCCGGGGGACAGGGGAGTACGAGCAGTACTTC. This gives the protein CASARGTGEYEQYF.

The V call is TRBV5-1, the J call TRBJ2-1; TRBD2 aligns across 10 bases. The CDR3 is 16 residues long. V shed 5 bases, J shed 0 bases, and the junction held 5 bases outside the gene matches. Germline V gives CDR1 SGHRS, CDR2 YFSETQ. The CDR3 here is CASRGASGSSYNEQFF. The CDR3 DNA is TGCGCCAGCAGGGGGGCTAGCGGGAGCTCCTACAATGAGCAGTTCTTC.

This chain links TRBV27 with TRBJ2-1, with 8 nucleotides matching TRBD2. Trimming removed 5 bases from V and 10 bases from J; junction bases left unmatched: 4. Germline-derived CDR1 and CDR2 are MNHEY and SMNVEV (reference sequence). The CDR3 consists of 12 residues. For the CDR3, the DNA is TGTGCCAGCAGTCCGGGGGGGTTGGAGCAGTTCTTC. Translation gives CASSPGGLEQFF.

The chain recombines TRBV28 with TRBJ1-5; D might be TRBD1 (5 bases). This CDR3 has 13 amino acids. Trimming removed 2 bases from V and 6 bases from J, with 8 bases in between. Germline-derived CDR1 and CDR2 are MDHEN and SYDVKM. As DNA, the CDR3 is TGTGCCAGCAGTTTACGGGGGGTTCAGCCCCAGCATTTT. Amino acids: CASSLRGVQPQHF.

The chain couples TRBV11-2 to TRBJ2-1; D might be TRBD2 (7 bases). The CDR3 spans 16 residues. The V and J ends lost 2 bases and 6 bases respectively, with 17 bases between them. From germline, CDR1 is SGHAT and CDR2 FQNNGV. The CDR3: CASSLIGGAGFNEQFF. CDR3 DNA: TGTGCCAGCAGCTTAATAGGGGGGGCGGGGTTCAATGAGCAGTTCTTC.

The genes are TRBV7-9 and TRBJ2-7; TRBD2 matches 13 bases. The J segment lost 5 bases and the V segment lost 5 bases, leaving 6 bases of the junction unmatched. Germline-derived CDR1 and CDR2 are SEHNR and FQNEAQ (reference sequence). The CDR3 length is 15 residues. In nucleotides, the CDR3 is TGTGCCAGCAGCCTCGGACTAGCGGGAGTTAACGAGCAGTACTTC. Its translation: CASSLGLAGVNEQYF.

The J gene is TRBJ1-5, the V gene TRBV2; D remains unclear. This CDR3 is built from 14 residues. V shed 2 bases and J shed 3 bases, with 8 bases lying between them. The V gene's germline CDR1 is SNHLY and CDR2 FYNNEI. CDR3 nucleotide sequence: TGTGCCAGCAGTGAATTGGGCGACAATCAGCCCCAGCATTTT. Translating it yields CASSELGDNQPQHF.

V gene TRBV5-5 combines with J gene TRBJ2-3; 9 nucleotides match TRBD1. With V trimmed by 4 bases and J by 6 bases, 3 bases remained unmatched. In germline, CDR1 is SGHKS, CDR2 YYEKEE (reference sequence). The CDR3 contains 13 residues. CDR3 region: CASSKDRGDTQYF. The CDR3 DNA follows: TGTGCCAGCAGCAAAGACAGGGGGGATACGCAGTATTTT. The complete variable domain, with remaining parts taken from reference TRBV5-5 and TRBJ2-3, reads DAGVTQSPTHLIKTRGQQVTLRCSPISGHKSVSWYQQVLGQGPQFIFQYYEKEERGRGNFPDRFSARQFPNYSSELNVNALLLGDSALYLCASSKDRGDTQYFGPGTRLTVL.

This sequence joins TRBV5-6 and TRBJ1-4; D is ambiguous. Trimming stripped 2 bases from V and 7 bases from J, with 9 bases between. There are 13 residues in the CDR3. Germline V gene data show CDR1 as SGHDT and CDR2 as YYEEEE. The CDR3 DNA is TGTGCCAGCAGCTTACCGGAGGGTGAAAAACTGTTTTTT. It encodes CASSLPEGEKLFF. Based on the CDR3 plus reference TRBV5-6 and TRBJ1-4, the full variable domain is DAGVTQSPTHLIKTRGQQVTLRCSPKSGHDTVSWYQQALGQGPQFIFQYYEEEERQRGNFPDRFSGHQFPNYSSELNVNALLLGDSALYLCASSLPEGEKLFFGSGTQLSVL.

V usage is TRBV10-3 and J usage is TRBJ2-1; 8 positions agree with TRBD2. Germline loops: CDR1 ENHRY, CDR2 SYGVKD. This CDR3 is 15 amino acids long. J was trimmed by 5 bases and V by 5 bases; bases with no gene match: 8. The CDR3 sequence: CAISSPSGRNNEQFF. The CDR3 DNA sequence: TGTGCCATCAGTTCGCCTAGCGGGCGGAACAATGAGCAGTTCTTC.

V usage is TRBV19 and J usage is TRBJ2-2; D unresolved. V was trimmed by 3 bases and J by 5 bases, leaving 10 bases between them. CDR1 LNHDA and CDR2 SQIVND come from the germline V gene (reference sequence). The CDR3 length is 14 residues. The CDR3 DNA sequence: TGTGCCAGTAGTATTCCCCACGGGACCGGGGAGCTGTTTTTT. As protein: CASSIPHGTGELFF.

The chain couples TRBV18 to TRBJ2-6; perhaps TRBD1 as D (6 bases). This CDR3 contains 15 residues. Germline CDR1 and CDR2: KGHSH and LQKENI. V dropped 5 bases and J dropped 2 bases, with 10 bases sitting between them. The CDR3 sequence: CASSATGPGANVLTF. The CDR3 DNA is TGTGCCAGCTCAGCAACAGGGCCTGGGGCCAACGTCCTGACTTTC. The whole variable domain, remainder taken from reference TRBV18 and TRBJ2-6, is NAGVMQNPRHLVRRRGQEARLRCSPMKGHSHVYWYRQLPEEGLKFMVYLQKENIIDESGMPKERFSAEFPKEGPSILRIQQVVRGDSAAYFCASSATGPGANVLTFGAGSRLTVL.

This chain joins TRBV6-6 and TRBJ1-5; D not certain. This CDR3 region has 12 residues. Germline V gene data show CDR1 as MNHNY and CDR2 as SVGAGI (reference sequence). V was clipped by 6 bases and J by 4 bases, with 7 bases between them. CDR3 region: CASRSENQPQHF. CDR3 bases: TGTGCCAGCAGGAGTGAAAATCAGCCCCAGCATTTT.

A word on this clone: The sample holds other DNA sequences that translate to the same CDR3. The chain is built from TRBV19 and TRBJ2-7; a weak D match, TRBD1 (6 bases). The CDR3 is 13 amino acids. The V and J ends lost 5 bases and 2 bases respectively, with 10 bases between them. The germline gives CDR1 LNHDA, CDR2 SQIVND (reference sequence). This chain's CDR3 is CASSSGHPYEQYF. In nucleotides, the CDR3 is TGTGCCAGTAGTTCGGGACACCCCTACGAGCAGTACTTC.